The 31 T cell receptor beta chains below were found in one sample sequenced in a study of blood T cell repertoires in COVID-19. Assay: immunoSEQ multiplex PCR; the TCRdb copy retains only in-frame clones and omits some. The repertoire holds 99,000 or so clones, about four fifths seen once, with roughly 2% in the top ten. Sequencing was done on a sample of peripheral blood. These receptors were taken from a man between 65 and 79 years old with active or convalescent COVID-19.

This clone has a single count. This chain joins TRBV7-2 and TRBJ2-3, with D perhaps TRBD2 (6 bases). The germline gives CDR1 SGHTA, CDR2 FQGNSA. The V gene lost 1 base and the J gene lost 7 bases, with 12 bases spanning the gap. This CDR3 comprises 14 residues. CDR3 residues: CASSLGVAAYTQYF. The CDR3 DNA is TGTGCCAGCAGCTTAGGGGTAGCGGCCTATACGCAGTATTTT.

The gene calls are TRBV9 and TRBJ1-1; D not certain. V was shortened by 0 bases and J by 0 bases, with 9 bases between the two germline ends. Per the germline V gene, CDR1 is SGDLS and CDR2 is YYNGEE. The CDR3 is 15 residues long. CDR3 region: CASSVGLSLNTEAFF. CDR3 DNA sequence: TGTGCCAGCAGCGTAGGACTGAGCTTGAACACTGAAGCTTTCTTT.

The genes are TRBV3-1 (or the pseudogene TRBV3-2) and TRBJ2-4; 9 nucleotides match TRBD1. The V gene end was trimmed by 4 bases and the J gene end by 8 bases; junction bases not matched to a gene: 6. This CDR3 is 14 amino acids long. Germline V CDR1 and CDR2: LGHDT, YNNKEL (reference sequence). The CDR3 DNA reads TGTGCCAGCAGCCCCGGGGACAGGGTGGACATTCAGTACTTC. Translation gives CASSPGDRVDIQYF.

The chain carries TRBV19 and TRBJ2-3; 7 bases align to TRBD1. Germline-derived CDR1 and CDR2 are LNHDA and SQIVND (reference sequence). The CDR3 runs 13 residues. V trimming: 10 bases; J trimming: 3 bases; junction bases outside the gene matches: 7. This CDR3 is CAIRRQGTDTQYF. The DNA for the CDR3 is TGTGCCATCCGCCGACAGGGAACAGATACGCAGTATTTT.

The V and J genes are TRBV28 and TRBJ2-7; 9 bases align to TRBD2. V trimming: 7 bases; J trimming: 6 bases; junction bases outside the gene matches: 13. Germline V gene data show CDR1 as MDHEN and CDR2 as SYDVKM. The CDR3 has 15 residues. The chain's CDR3 is CASNQAGGRRSEQYF. DNA for the CDR3: TGTGCCAGCAACCAGGCGGGGGGGCGGCGGAGCGAGCAGTACTTC.

The chain joins TRBV6-2 or TRBV6-3 to TRBJ1-1; perhaps TRBD1 as D (5 bases). This CDR3 has 14 residues. The V gene lost 6 bases and the J gene lost 1 base, with 12 bases spanning the gap. Germline loops: CDR1 MNHEY, CDR2 SVGEGT. As DNA, the CDR3 is TGTGCCAGCAGCTCCGGGACTGGGAACACTGAAGCTTTCTTT. It yields the protein CASSSGTGNTEAFF.

J is TRBJ2-3 and V is TRBV10-3; 10 positions agree with TRBD2. The CDR3 covers 14 residues. V lost 6 bases to trimming and J lost 1 base; unmatched junction nucleotides: 1. Germline-derived CDR1 and CDR2 are ENHRY and SYGVKD. CDR3 nucleotide sequence: TGTGCCATCAGCCTAGCGGGGGGCACAGATACGCAGTATTTT. Protein sequence: CAISLAGGTDTQYF.

The chain recombines TRBV28 with TRBJ1-2, with TRBD1 identical over 7 bases. The CDR3 is made up of 14 amino acids. Germline loops: CDR1 MDHEN, CDR2 SYDVKM. The junction had 9 bases not matched to a gene; V was cut back by 8 bases and J by 3 bases. CDR3 loop: CASLRGRFDYGYTF. The CDR3, as DNA: TGTGCCAGCTTAAGGGGGCGCTTCGACTATGGCTACACCTTC.

This rearrangement joins TRBV6-5 to TRBJ1-2; 8 bases are shared with TRBD1. Germline-derived CDR1 and CDR2 are MNHEY and SVGAGI. The V segment lost 3 bases and the J segment 0 bases; nucleotides outside the gene matches: 6. The CDR3 contains 16 residues. CDR3 protein: CASSYTGGMSNYGYTF. DNA of the CDR3: TGTGCCAGCAGTTATACAGGGGGAATGTCTAACTATGGCTACACCTTC.

This chain links TRBV20-1 with TRBJ2-7, with TRBD1 as a possible D gene (5 bases). This CDR3 has 11 amino acids. The germline V gene encodes CDR1 DFQATT and CDR2 SNEGSKA (reference sequence). V shed 5 bases and J shed 5 bases, with 10 bases lying between them. The CDR3 region has the DNA TGCAGTGCTTCCAGGGAACACGAGCAGTACTTC. Its protein product is CSASREHEQYF.

This chain uses TRBV19 with TRBJ2-4, with TRBD2 matching 9 bases. The length of the CDR3 is 16 residues. After removal of 6 bases from V and 1 base from J, the junction contained 7 bases not matched to a gene. Per the germline V gene, CDR1 is LNHDA and CDR2 is SQIVND (reference sequence). This chain's CDR3 is CASRNLAGVAKNIQYF. The DNA for the CDR3 is TGTGCCAGTAGGAATTTAGCGGGGGTTGCCAAAAACATTCAGTACTTC.

The chain links TRBV18 to TRBJ2-3, with D possibly matching TRBD1 (6 bases). CDR1 and CDR2 (germline): KGHSH, LQKENI. This CDR3 is 14 amino acids long. With 3 bases removed from V and 5 bases from J, the gap between germline ends came to 12 bases. The CDR3 loop reads CASSPRTEGDTQYF. The CDR3 coding sequence is TGTGCCAGCTCACCCCGGACAGAGGGAGATACGCAGTATTTT.

Here the CDR3 reads CASTRRGAQTEAFF. CDR3 in DNA: TGTGCCAGCACCCGAAGGGGCGCCCAGACTGAAGCTTTCTTT. V is TRBV28 and J is TRBJ1-1; the D gene is possibly TRBD1 (5 bases). The CDR3 sequence is 14 residues long. Germline CDR1 MDHEN, CDR2 SYDVKM. The ends were cut back, 7 bases at V and 5 bases at J, with 17 bases in the middle.

V gene TRBV5-1 combines with J gene TRBJ2-3; perhaps TRBD2 as D (7 bases). CDR1 and CDR2 (germline): SGHRS, YFSETQ. The length of the CDR3 is 15 residues. V gave up 3 bases and J gave up 5 bases, with 16 bases separating them. In nucleotides, the CDR3 is TGCGCCAGCAGCTCCCTGCGGGGGCGGGGAGATACGCAGTATTTT. It specifies CASSSLRGRGDTQYF.

The V call is TRBV9, the J call TRBJ2-5, with D possibly being TRBD2 (6 bases). This CDR3 has 16 amino acids. The germline V gene has CDR1 SGDLS and CDR2 YYNGEE. Trimming removed 2 bases at V and 2 bases at J, with 16 bases between. The CDR3 sequence: CASSVSPNRGQETQYF. In nucleotides, the CDR3 is TGTGCCAGCAGCGTTTCGCCTAACCGGGGGCAAGAGACCCAGTACTTC.

CDR3 sequence reads: CAWRALREQFF. DNA of the CDR3: TGTGCCTGGAGGGCCCTGCGGGAGCAGTTCTTC. V usage is TRBV30 and J usage is TRBJ2-1; no clear D gene. The CDR3 has 11 amino acids. Trimming cost V 3 bases and J 10 bases, with 10 bases left between them. The germline CDR1 and CDR2 sequences are GTSNPN and SVGIG (reference sequence). The full variable domain, in which reference TRBV30 and TRBJ2-1 provide the parts outside the CDR3, is SQTIHQWPATLVQPVGSPLSLECTVEGTSNPNLYWYRQAAGRGLQLLFYSVGIGQISSEVPQNLSASRPQDRQFILSSKKLLLSDSGFYLCAWRALREQFFGPGTRLTVL.

DNA for the CDR3: TGTGCCAGCAGCGTAACAGGGATTGGGAACTATGGCTACACCTTC. It translates to CASSVTGIGNYGYTF. The gene calls are TRBV9 and TRBJ1-2; weak D call: TRBD1 (6 bases). From germline, CDR1 is SGDLS and CDR2 YYNGEE. V was shortened by 1 base and J by 2 bases, with 12 bases between the two germline ends. The CDR3 runs to 15 residues.

This chain joins TRBV30 and TRBJ1-5; 7 nucleotides agree with TRBD1. Looked up from germline, CDR1 is GTSNPN and CDR2 is SVGIG (reference sequence). The ends lost 1 base at V and 2 bases at J; junction bases unmatched: 2. The CDR3 runs to 14 residues. Written as DNA, the CDR3 is TGTGCCTGGAGTGGGCAGGGGGGCAATCAGCCCCAGCATTTT. Translating gives CAWSGQGGNQPQHF.

V usage is TRBV7-2 and J usage is TRBJ1-1; no firm D call. The CDR3 totals 15 residues. Germline V gene data show CDR1 as SGHTA and CDR2 as FQGNSA. Trimming took 4 bases from V and 1 from J, leaving 13 bases between them. The CDR3 loop reads CASSSTSGPNTEAFF. The DNA for the CDR3 is TGTGCCAGCAGCTCCACCTCAGGCCCGAACACTGAAGCTTTCTTT.

The rearrangement uses TRBV7-2 and TRBJ1-2, with 8 bases that match TRBD1. Trimming cost V 6 bases and J 8 bases; bases outside gene matches: 14. The germline CDR1 and CDR2 sequences are SGHTA and FQGNSA. The CDR3 totals 15 residues. The CDR3 DNA reads as TGTGCCAGCAGTCTCGCGACAGGGGTGGCGGAAGGCTACACCTTC. As protein: CASSLATGVAEGYTF.

V and J are TRBV24-1 and TRBJ2-5; the match to TRBD2 covers 16 bases. The V and J ends lost 5 bases and 6 bases, in that order; junction bases with no gene match: 5. Germline loops: CDR1 KGHDR, CDR2 SFDVKD. This CDR3 comprises 16 residues. CDR3 coding DNA: TGTGCCACCAGTGCGGGACTAGCGGGGGGGCAGCAGACCCAGTACTTC. Translation: CATSAGLAGGQQTQYF.

The chain links TRBV7-9 to TRBJ2-3, with a possible D match to TRBD1 (6 bases). This CDR3 has 12 amino acids. V lost 5 bases and J lost 7, with 10 bases in between. CDR1 and CDR2 (germline): SEHNR, FQNEAQ (reference sequence). The CDR3 protein is CASSTDSYTQYF. As DNA, the CDR3 is TGTGCCAGCAGCACGGACAGTTATACGCAGTATTTT.

This clone was recorded only once. In nucleotides, the CDR3 is TGTGCCAGCAGCTTGGCGGGGGGACACTTGTACTTC. This codes for CASSLAGGHLYF. This chain links TRBV5-4 with TRBJ2-7, with a tentative D call TRBD2 (7 bases). This CDR3 spans 12 amino acids. CDR1 and CDR2 from the germline V gene are SGHNT and YYREEE (reference sequence). V gave up 0 bases and J gave up 12 bases, with 13 bases separating them.

The chain is built from TRBV5-1 and TRBJ2-5; possibly TRBD1 for D (6 bases). V was trimmed by 4 bases and J by 1 base, leaving 8 bases between them. The CDR3 contains 13 residues. Germline lookup yields CDR1 SGHRS and CDR2 YFSETQ. The DNA for the CDR3 is TGCGCCAGCAGCGTGGACAGCCAAGAGACCCAGTACTTC. Amino acid sequence: CASSVDSQETQYF.

CDR3 DNA sequence: TGTGCCACCAGCAGTGGGACAGGGACTTTCATGAACACTGAAGCTTTCTTT. Translated: CATSSGTGTFMNTEAFF. This chain uses TRBV15 with TRBJ1-1, with 9 positions matching TRBD1. The CDR3 has 17 residues. Per the germline V gene, CDR1 is LNHNV and CDR2 is YYDKDF (reference sequence). Trimming cost V 3 bases and J 0 bases; bases outside gene matches: 8.

CDR3 protein: CATSRDLGGETQYF. DNA of the CDR3: TGTGCCACCAGCAGAGATCTCGGAGGAGAGACCCAGTACTTC. The chain uses TRBV15 and TRBJ2-5; D may be TRBD2 (5 bases). Germline V gene data show CDR1 as LNHNV and CDR2 as YYDKDF (reference sequence). The germline V and J ends were trimmed by 0 bases and 4 bases, with 9 bases remaining between them. The CDR3 has 14 amino acids. Looking up the rest from reference TRBV15 and TRBJ2-5 gives the full variable domain: DAMVIQNPRYQVTQFGKPVTLSCSQTLNHNVMYWYQQKSSQAPKLLFHYYDKDFNNEADTPDNFQSRRPNTSFCFLDIRSPGLGDTAMYLCATSRDLGGETQYFGPGTRLLVL.

This rearrangement joins TRBV30 to TRBJ1-2; 8 bases are a match to TRBD1. CDR3 length: 13 amino acids. CDR1 and CDR2 (germline): GTSNPN, SVGIG (reference sequence). The V gene end was trimmed by 0 bases and the J gene end by 6 bases; junction bases not matched to a gene: 3. Here the CDR3 reads CAWSVGQGNGYTF. Here the CDR3 DNA reads TGTGCCTGGAGTGTTGGACAGGGTAATGGCTACACCTTC.

The genes are TRBV27 and TRBJ1-1, with TRBD1 matching over 8 bases. The CDR3 extends over 15 amino acids. With 2 bases clipped from V and 3 bases from J, the junction kept 5 bases outside the gene matches. CDR1 is MNHEY and CDR2 is SMNVEV in the germline V gene (reference sequence). The DNA for the CDR3 is TGTGCCAGCAGTTTAATGGACAGGGTTGACACTGAAGCTTTCTTT. Residues: CASSLMDRVDTEAFF.

This clone came up once. V gene TRBV9 combines with J gene TRBJ1-2; 7 bases fit TRBD1. CDR3 length: 14 amino acids. Trimming took 0 bases from V and 7 from J; bases not matched to a gene: 6. Per germline, CDR1 SGDLS and CDR2 YYNGEE. The CDR3 nucleotides are TGTGCCAGCAGCGTAGCTAACCAGGGGGGTGGCTACACCTTC. This translates into CASSVANQGGGYTF.

A few counts support this clone. Other DNA variants within this sample encode the same CDR3. The chain links TRBV6-5 to TRBJ1-5; 9 bases are shared with TRBD1. The J segment lost 4 bases and the V segment lost 6 bases, leaving 4 bases of the junction unmatched. Germline CDR1 MNHEY, CDR2 SVGAGI. This CDR3 is built from 14 residues. The CDR3 here is CASRQTGGNQPQHF. As DNA, the CDR3 is TGTGCCAGCAGGCAGACAGGGGGTAATCAGCCCCAGCATTTT.

This clone was observed a handful of times. The rearrangement uses TRBV6-1 and TRBJ1-6, with a weak D call TRBD1 (6 bases). CDR1 and CDR2 from the germline V gene are MNHNS and SASEGT. Trimming removed 3 bases from V and 7 bases from J, with 10 bases in between. This CDR3 region has 14 residues. The chain's CDR3 is CASSERGGNSPLHF. The CDR3 DNA is TGTGCCAGCAGTGAGAGGGGGGGGAATTCACCCCTCCACTTT.